Listed below are T cell receptor beta chains from one sample, sequenced in a study of cytomegalovirus exposure and HLA in healthy donors. Sequenced by immunoSEQ multiplex PCR; TCRdb stores in-frame clones only, minus some. The sample holds 65,000 to 95,000 clones, less than 80% seen once. Sequencing was carried out using PBMCs. These receptors were collected from a man younger than 40 in good health and CMV-seronegative. The CDR3 runs from the conserved cysteine through the conserved F or W. D genes are given only for firm matches. Rows give clone size only sometimes, using once, few, many, or a class for an expanded clone.

V: TRBV5-6; J: TRBJ2-3; D: -; size: -; DNA: TGTGCCAGCAGCTTCCCGGGTGCCAGAGATACGCAGTATTTT; CDR3: CASSFPGARDTQYF
V: TRBV11-3; J: TRBJ2-5; D: TRBD1; size: -; DNA: TGTGCCAGCAGCGAAACCGACAGGGGGTACGAGACCCAGTACTTC; CDR3: CASSETDRGYETQYF
V: TRBV7-8; J: TRBJ2-7; D: TRBD2; size: -; DNA: TGTGCCAGCAGCCCGCGGACTAGCCACGAGCAGTACTTC; CDR3: CASSPRTSHEQYF
V: TRBV30; J: TRBJ2-3; D: -; size: -; DNA: TGTGCCTGGTCCTCAGGAGATACGCAGTATTTT; CDR3: CAWSSGDTQYF
V: TRBV6-6; J: TRBJ2-7; D: -; size: -; DNA: TGTGCCAGCAGTTACAATCCTGGCGGCTCCTACGAGCAGTACTTC; CDR3: CASSYNPGGSYEQYF
V: TRBV11-2; J: TRBJ2-1; D: -; size: once; DNA: TGTGCCAGCAGCTCCAGACGCGGGCCGCATGAGCAGTTCTTC; CDR3: CASSSRRGPHEQFF
V: TRBV4-1; J: TRBJ2-7; D: TRBD1; size: -; DNA: TGCGCCTGCAGCCCCAGGCCCAGGGGGCCGACCTACGAGCAGTACTTC; CDR3: CACSPRPRGPTYEQYF
V: TRBV19; J: TRBJ1-3; D: TRBD1; size: -; DNA: TGTGCCAGTCGACAGGGCCACTCTGGAAACACCATATATTTT; CDR3: CASRQGHSGNTIYF
V: TRBV19; J: TRBJ1-1; D: TRBD1; size: -; DNA: TGTGCCAGTAGTTTACAGGGGCCGTTAGGTTTGACTGAAGCTTTCTTT; CDR3: CASSLQGPLGLTEAFF
V: TRBV9; J: TRBJ1-3; D: -; size: -; DNA: TGTGCCAGCAGCGCCCCAACAGCAAACACCATATATTTT; CDR3: CASSAPTANTIYF
V: TRBV28; J: TRBJ2-1; D: -; size: -; DNA: TGTGCCAGCAGTCAATTCTCTAGCTCCTACAATGAGCAGTTCTTC; CDR3: CASSQFSSSYNEQFF
V: TRBV6-6; J: TRBJ1-5; D: -; size: -; DNA: TGTGCCAGCAGTACCCCAGGGTTAAATCAGCCCCAGCATTTT; CDR3: CASSTPGLNQPQHF
V: TRBV18; J: TRBJ2-7; D: TRBD2; size: few; DNA: TGTGCCAGCTCACCGTCGCGGGGGGGGCACGAGCAGTACTTC; CDR3: CASSPSRGGHEQYF
V: TRBV27; J: TRBJ2-5; D: -; size: few; DNA: TGTGCCAGCAGTTTTCAGGGAATAGGGACCCAGTACTTC; CDR3: CASSFQGIGTQYF
V: TRBV19; J: TRBJ1-5; D: TRBD1; size: -; DNA: TGTGCCAGTAGTATTTGGGGAAGGGGGCTCCAGCCCCAGCATTTT; CDR3: CASSIWGRGLQPQHF
V: TRBV12-5; J: TRBJ2-5; D: TRBD1; size: -; DNA: TGTGCTAGTGGGGGACAGGGGATCCCAGAGACCCAGTACTTC; CDR3: CASGGQGIPETQYF
V: TRBV5-1; J: TRBJ1-2; D: TRBD1; size: -; DNA: TGCGCCAGCAGCCTAGGACAGGGGCGAGGTGGCTACACCTTC; CDR3: CASSLGQGRGGYTF
V: TRBV5-1; J: TRBJ2-5; D: -; size: -; DNA: TGCGCCAGCAGCTTGGATAACCCCAGTCGTCAGTACTTC; CDR3: CASSLDNPSRQYF
V: TRBV28; J: TRBJ2-1; D: TRBD2; size: -; DNA: TGTGCCAGCAGGGCTAGCGGGGGGGGGAGAGAGCAGTTCTTC; CDR3: CASRASGGGREQFF
V: TRBV19; J: TRBJ1-2; D: -; size: -; DNA: TGTGCCAGTAGTATAGTAGGCCGGGAGACCCATGGCTACACCTTC; CDR3: CASSIVGRETHGYTF
V: TRBV5-6; J: TRBJ2-7; D: -; size: -; DNA: TGTGCCAGCAGCTCAGGGATTCCCTACGAGCAGTACTTC; CDR3: CASSSGIPYEQYF
V: TRBV2; J: TRBJ2-1; D: TRBD1; size: -; DNA: TGTGCCACAGGGGGCAGGGTTCGGGGTGAGCAGTTCTTC; CDR3: CATGGRVRGEQFF
V: TRBV7-9; J: TRBJ1-2; D: -; size: -; DNA: TGTGCCAGCAGCTTAGCCTCACAAACTATGGGCTACACCTTC; CDR3: CASSLASQTMGYTF
V: TRBV7-9; J: TRBJ2-5; D: -; size: -; DNA: TGTGCCAGCAGTACTGCAGTGCGGGAGACCCAGTACTTC; CDR3: CASSTAVRETQYF
V: TRBV7-6; J: TRBJ1-1; D: -; size: -; DNA: TGTGCCAGCAGCTTGTCCCCTATGAACACTGAAGCTTTCTTT; CDR3: CASSLSPMNTEAFF
V: TRBV4-2; J: TRBJ1-1; D: -; size: -; DNA: TGTGCCAGCAGCCAAGGTCCGGAAGGGGGATCCACTGAAGCTTTCTTT; CDR3: CASSQGPEGGSTEAFF
V: TRBV5-4; J: TRBJ2-4; D: -; size: -; DNA: TGTGCCAGCAGCCAAGGACAGACCTCAGGCATTCAGTACTTC; CDR3: CASSQGQTSGIQYF
V: TRBV7-9; J: TRBJ1-1; D: TRBD1; size: -; DNA: TGTGCCAGCAGGACGACAGGGGGCGGGCTCACTGAAGCTTTCTTT; CDR3: CASRTTGGGLTEAFF
V: TRBV7-2; J: TRBJ1-1; D: TRBD1; size: -; DNA: TGTGCCAGCCGACAGGGCCCGAACACTGAAGCTTTCTTT; CDR3: CASRQGPNTEAFF
V: TRBV18; J: TRBJ2-1; D: -; size: -; DNA: TGTGCCAGCTCACCTAACAATGAGCAGTTCTTC; CDR3: CASSPNNEQFF
V: TRBV5-1; J: TRBJ1-2; D: TRBD1; size: -; DNA: TGCGCCAGCAGCTCCACAGGGGACGGCTATGGCTACACCTTC; CDR3: CASSSTGDGYGYTF
V: TRBV7-9; J: TRBJ2-7; D: -; size: -; DNA: TGTGCCAGCAGCTTATATCAGACGGCGGTGACTAGAGCCTACGAGCAGTACTTC; CDR3: CASSLYQTAVTRAYEQYF
V: TRBV7-9; J: TRBJ1-2; D: TRBD1; size: -; DNA: TGTGCCAGCAGCCCAGGGGGAGCTAACTATGGCTACACCTTC; CDR3: CASSPGGANYGYTF